These T cell receptor beta chains were read from a single sample in a study of memory CD8 T cells in hepatitis C reinfection. Only in-frame clones appear in the TCRdb table, and some are missing; sequencing was by immunoSEQ multiplex PCR. The sample includes just over 50,000 clones, about 90% of them seen just once. The sequenced sample was naive CD8+ T cells sorted from blood. Source of these receptors: a man in his late teens or twenties with hepatitis C virus infection. Both conserved end residues are part of each CDR3. Fields, in order: clone size, J gene, V gene, D gene, CDR3 protein, CDR3 DNA. The D gene is left open where the match is weak. Where a row states a size, it is once, few, many or the class of an expanded clone; other rows omit it.

clone size: -
J gene: TRBJ2-6
V gene: TRBV13
D gene: TRBD2
CDR3 protein: CASSTTIGTSGRPSGANVLTF
CDR3 DNA: TGTGCCAGCAGCACGACAATCGGGACTAGCGGGAGACCCTCTGGGGCCAACGTCCTGACTTTC

clone size: -
J gene: TRBJ2-7
V gene: TRBV4-1
D gene: TRBD2
CDR3 protein: CASSRAGTSGYEQYF
CDR3 DNA: TGCGCCAGCAGCCGCGCCGGGACTAGCGGCTACGAGCAGTACTTC

clone size: once
J gene: TRBJ2-5
V gene: TRBV11-2
D gene: TRBD2
CDR3 protein: CASSPGRAGQETQYF
CDR3 DNA: TGTGCCAGCAGCCCGGGGAGGGCGGGCCAAGAGACCCAGTACTTC

clone size: -
J gene: TRBJ2-2
V gene: TRBV7-6
D gene: -
CDR3 protein: CASSPERAGTLSTGELFF
CDR3 DNA: TGTGCCAGCAGCCCTGAGCGGGCGGGCACCTTGAGCACCGGGGAGCTGTTTTTT

clone size: -
J gene: TRBJ2-1
V gene: TRBV7-9
D gene: -
CDR3 protein: CASSLDGTEQFF
CDR3 DNA: TGTGCCAGCAGCTTAGACGGTACTGAGCAGTTCTTC

clone size: -
J gene: TRBJ2-5
V gene: TRBV30
D gene: -
CDR3 protein: CAWSSQAQETQYF
CDR3 DNA: TGTGCCTGGAGTAGTCAGGCGCAAGAGACCCAGTACTTC

clone size: once
J gene: TRBJ2-5
V gene: TRBV30
D gene: TRBD2
CDR3 protein: CACHPRGGLQGETQYF
CDR3 DNA: TGTGCCTGCCACCCCCGCGGGGGGCTCCAGGGAGAGACCCAGTACTTC

clone size: -
J gene: TRBJ2-1
V gene: TRBV2
D gene: TRBD2
CDR3 protein: CASGLAGGNYNEQFF
CDR3 DNA: TGTGCCTCCGGACTAGCGGGAGGCAACTACAATGAGCAGTTCTTC

clone size: -
J gene: TRBJ1-2
V gene: TRBV20-1
D gene: -
CDR3 protein: CSASTGYGYTF
CDR3 DNA: TGCAGTGCTTCGACGGGGTATGGCTACACCTTC

clone size: -
J gene: TRBJ2-7
V gene: TRBV27
D gene: TRBD2
CDR3 protein: CASSFTGGDYEQYF
CDR3 DNA: TGTGCCAGCAGTTTTACGGGAGGGGACTACGAGCAGTACTTC

clone size: -
J gene: TRBJ1-4
V gene: TRBV7-9
D gene: -
CDR3 protein: CASSYFRDTNEKLFF
CDR3 DNA: TGTGCCAGCAGCTACTTCCGGGACACGAACGAAAAACTGTTTTTT

clone size: -
J gene: TRBJ2-7
V gene: TRBV27
D gene: -
CDR3 protein: CASSPTGTGAYEQYF
CDR3 DNA: TGTGCCAGCAGTCCCACCGGGACGGGGGCCTACGAGCAGTACTTC

clone size: -
J gene: TRBJ2-5
V gene: TRBV10-2
D gene: -
CDR3 protein: CASSDLSNQEAQYF
CDR3 DNA: TGCGCCAGCAGTGATCTCAGCAATCAGGAGGCCCAGTACTTC

clone size: -
J gene: TRBJ2-1
V gene: TRBV29-1
D gene: -
CDR3 protein: CSVEWVGGNEQFF
CDR3 DNA: TGCAGCGTTGAATGGGTAGGGGGCAATGAGCAGTTCTTC

clone size: -
J gene: TRBJ2-5
V gene: TRBV28
D gene: -
CDR3 protein: CASSLGGSNTETQYF
CDR3 DNA: TGTGCCAGCAGTTTAGGGGGCAGCAATACCGAGACCCAGTACTTC

clone size: -
J gene: TRBJ1-1
V gene: TRBV7-9
D gene: -
CDR3 protein: CASSPRREAEAFF
CDR3 DNA: TGTGCCAGCAGCCCAAGGAGAGAAGCTGAAGCTTTCTTT